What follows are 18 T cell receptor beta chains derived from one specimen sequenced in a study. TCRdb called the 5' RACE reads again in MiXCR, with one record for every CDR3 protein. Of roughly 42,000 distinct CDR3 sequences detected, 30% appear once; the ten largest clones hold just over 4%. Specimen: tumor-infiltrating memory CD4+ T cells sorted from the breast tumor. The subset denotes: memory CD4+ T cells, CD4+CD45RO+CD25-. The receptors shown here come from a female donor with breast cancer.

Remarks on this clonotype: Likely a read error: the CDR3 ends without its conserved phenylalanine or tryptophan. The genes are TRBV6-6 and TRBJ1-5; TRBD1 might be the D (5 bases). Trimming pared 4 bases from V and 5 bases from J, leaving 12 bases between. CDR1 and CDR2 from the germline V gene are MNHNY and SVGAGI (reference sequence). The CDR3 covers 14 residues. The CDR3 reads CASSFSGAHQPQHI. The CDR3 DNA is TGTGCCAGCAGTTTTAGTGGGGCGCATCAGCCCCAGCATATT.

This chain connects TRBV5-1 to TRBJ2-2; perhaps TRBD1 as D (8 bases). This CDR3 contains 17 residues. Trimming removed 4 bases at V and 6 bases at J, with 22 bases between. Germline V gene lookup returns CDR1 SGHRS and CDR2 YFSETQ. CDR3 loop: CASSPDRAGVFAGELFF. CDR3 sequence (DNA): TGCGCCAGCAGCCCGGACAGGGCGGGAGTTTTCGCCGGGGAGCTGTTTTTT.

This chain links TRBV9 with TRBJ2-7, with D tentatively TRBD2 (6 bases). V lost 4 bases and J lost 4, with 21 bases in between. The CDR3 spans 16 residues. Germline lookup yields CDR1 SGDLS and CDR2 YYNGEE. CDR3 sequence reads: CASSSRPDGRLYEQYF. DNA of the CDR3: TGTGCCAGCAGCTCTCGACCCGACGGGAGACTTTACGAGCAGTACTTC.

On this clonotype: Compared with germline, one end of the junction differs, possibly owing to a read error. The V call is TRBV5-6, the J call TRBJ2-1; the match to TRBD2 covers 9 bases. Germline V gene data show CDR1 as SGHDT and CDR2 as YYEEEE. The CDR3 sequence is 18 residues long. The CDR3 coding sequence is TGTGCCAGCAGTACCCGTTGGCTAGCGGGGTTCTCCTACAATGGGCAGTTCTTC. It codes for CASSTRWLAGFSYNGQFF.

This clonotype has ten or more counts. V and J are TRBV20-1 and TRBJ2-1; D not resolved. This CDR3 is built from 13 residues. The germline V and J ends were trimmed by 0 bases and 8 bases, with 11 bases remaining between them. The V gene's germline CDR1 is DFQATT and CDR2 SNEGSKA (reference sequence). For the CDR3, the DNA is TGCAGTGCTAGAGACGCCACCAAGGATGAGCAGTTCTTC. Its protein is CSARDATKDEQFF.

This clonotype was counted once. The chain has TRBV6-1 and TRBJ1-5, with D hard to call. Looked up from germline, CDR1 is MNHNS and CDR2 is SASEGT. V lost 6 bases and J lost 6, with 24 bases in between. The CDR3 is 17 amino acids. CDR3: CASRARRFGSLIQPQHF. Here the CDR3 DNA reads TGTGCCAGCAGAGCCAGGAGGTTTGGGAGCCTAATTCAGCCCCAGCATTTT.

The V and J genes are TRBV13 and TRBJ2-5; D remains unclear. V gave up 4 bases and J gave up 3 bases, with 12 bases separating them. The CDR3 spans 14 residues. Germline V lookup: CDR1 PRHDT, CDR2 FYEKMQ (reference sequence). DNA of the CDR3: TGTGCCAGCAGCTGTTCGGCGAGAGAAGAGACCCAGTACTTC. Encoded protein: CASSCSAREETQYF.

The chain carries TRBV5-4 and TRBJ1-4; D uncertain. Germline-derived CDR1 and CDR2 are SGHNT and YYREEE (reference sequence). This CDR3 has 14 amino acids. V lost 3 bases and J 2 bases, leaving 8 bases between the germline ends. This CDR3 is CASSSGMTNEKLFF. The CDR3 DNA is TGTGCCAGCAGCTCCGGGATGACTAATGAAAAACTGTTTTTT.

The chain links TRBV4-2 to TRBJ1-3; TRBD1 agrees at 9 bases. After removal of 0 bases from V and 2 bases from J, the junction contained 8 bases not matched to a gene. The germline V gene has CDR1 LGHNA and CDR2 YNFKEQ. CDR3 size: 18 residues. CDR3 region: CASSQDRTGGKAGNTIYF. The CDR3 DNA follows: TGTGCCAGCAGCCAAGATCGTACAGGGGGCAAAGCTGGAAACACCATATATTTT.

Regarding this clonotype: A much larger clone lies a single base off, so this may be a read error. CDR3 DNA sequence: TGTGCCAGCGGCGCCGCCACTAGCGGGGTTCTCGCCGAGCAGTACTTC. Protein product: CASGAATSGVLAEQYF. This sequence joins TRBV9 and TRBJ2-7, with 10 bases matching TRBD2. The J segment lost 6 bases and the V segment lost 7 bases, leaving 16 bases of the junction unmatched. From germline, CDR1 is SGDLS and CDR2 YYNGEE. The CDR3 runs to 16 residues.

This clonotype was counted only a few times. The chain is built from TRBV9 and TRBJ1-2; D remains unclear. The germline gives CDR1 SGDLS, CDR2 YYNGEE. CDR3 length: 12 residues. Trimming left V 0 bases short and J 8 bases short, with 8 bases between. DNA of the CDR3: TGTGCCAGCAGCGTAGGAAACGGGGGCTACACCTTC. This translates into CASSVGNGGYTF.

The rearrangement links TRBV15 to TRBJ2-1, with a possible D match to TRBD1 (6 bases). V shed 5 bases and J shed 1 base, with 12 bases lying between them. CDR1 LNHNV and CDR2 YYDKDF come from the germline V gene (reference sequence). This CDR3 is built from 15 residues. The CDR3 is CATSPRQGSYNEQFF. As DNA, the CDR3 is TGTGCCACCAGCCCCCGGCAGGGGTCCTACAATGAGCAGTTCTTC.

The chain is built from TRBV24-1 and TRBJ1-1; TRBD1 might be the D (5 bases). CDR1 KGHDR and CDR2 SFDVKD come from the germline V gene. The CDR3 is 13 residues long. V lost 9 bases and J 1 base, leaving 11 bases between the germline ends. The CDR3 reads CATSLGGNTEAFF. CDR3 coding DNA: TGTGCCACCTCCCTGGGGGGGAACACTGAAGCTTTCTTT.

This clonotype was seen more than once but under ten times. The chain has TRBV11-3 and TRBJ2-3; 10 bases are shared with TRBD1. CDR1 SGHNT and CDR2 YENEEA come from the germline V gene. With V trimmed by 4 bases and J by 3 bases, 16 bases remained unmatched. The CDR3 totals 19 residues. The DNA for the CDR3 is TGTGCCAGCAGCTCGTCTTGGACCGGGACAGGGGTTCTTACAGATACGCAGTATTTT. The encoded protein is CASSSSWTGTGVLTDTQYF.

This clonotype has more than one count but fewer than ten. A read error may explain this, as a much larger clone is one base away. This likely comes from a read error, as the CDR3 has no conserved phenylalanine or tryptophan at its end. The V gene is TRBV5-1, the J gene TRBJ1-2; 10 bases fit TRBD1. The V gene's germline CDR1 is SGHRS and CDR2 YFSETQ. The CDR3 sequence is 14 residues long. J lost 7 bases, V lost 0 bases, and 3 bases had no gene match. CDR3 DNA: TGCGCCAGCAGCTTGGGACAGGGGGCCTGTGGCTACACCTCC. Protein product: CASSLGQGACGYTS.

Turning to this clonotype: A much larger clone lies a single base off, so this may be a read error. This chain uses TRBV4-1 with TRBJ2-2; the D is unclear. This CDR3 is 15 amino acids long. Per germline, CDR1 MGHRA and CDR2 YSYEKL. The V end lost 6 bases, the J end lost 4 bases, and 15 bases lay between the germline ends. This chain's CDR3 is CASRQPLTGTGELFF. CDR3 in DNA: TGCGCCAGCAGACAACCCTTGACGGGCACCGGGGAGCTGTTTTTT.

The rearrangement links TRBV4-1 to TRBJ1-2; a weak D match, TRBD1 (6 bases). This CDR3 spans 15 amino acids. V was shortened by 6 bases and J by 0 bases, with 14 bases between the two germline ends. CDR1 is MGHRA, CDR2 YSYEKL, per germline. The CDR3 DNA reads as TGCGCCAGCAGTTACAGGGACGGAGCTAACTATGGCTACACCTTC. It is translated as CASSYRDGANYGYTF.

In nucleotides, the CDR3 is TGTGCCAGCAGCCAAACTCCGGGGACCTCCTACGAGCAGTACTTC. This encodes CASSQTPGTSYEQYF. The V gene is TRBV3-1, the J gene TRBJ2-7; D may match TRBD1 or TRBD2 (5 bases each). V dropped 2 bases and J dropped 0 bases, with 11 bases sitting between them. This CDR3 is 15 amino acids long. CDR1 is LGHDT, CDR2 YNNKEL, per germline (reference sequence).